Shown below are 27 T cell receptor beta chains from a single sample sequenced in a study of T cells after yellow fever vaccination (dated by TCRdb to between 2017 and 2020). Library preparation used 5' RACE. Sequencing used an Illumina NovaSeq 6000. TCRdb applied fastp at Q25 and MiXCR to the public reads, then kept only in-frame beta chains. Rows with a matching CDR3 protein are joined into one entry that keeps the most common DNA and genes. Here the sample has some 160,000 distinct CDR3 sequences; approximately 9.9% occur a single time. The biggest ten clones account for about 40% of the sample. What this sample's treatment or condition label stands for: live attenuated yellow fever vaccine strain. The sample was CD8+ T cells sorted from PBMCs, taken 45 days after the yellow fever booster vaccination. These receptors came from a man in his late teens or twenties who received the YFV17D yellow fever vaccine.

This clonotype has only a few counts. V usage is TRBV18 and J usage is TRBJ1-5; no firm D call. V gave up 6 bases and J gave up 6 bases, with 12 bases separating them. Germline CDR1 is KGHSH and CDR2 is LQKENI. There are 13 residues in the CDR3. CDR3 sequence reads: CASSEETGQPQHF. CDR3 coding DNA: TGTGCCAGCTCTGAGGAAACGGGTCAGCCCCAGCATTTT.

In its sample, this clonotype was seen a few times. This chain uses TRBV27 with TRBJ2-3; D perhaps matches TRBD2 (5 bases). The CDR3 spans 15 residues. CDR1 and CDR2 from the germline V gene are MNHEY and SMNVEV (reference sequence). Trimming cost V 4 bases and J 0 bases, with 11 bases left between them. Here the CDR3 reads CASSSLATSTDTQYF. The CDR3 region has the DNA TGTGCCAGCAGTTCTCTAGCCACTAGCACAGATACGCAGTATTTT.

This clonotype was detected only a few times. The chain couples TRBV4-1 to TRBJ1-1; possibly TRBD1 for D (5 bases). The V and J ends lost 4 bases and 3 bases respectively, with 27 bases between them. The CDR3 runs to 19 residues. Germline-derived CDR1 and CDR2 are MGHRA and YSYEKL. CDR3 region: CASSPRGGQLRVGDTEAFF. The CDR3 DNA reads TGCGCCAGCAGCCCCCGTGGGGGTCAGTTGCGAGTAGGAGACACTGAAGCTTTCTTT.

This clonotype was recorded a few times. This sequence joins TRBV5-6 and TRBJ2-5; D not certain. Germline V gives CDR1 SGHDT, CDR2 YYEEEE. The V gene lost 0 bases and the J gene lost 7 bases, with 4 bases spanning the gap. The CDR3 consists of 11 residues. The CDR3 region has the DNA TGTGCCAGCAGCTTGGATCGGACCCAGTACTTC. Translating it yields CASSLDRTQYF.

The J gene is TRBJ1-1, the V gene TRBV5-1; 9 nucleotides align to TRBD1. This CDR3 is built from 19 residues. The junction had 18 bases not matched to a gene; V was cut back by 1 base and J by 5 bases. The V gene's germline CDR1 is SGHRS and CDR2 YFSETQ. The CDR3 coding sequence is TGCGCCAGCAGCTTGCTGCCGGGACAGGGTCCGGATAGGGGGACTGAAGCTTTCTTT. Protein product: CASSLLPGQGPDRGTEAFF. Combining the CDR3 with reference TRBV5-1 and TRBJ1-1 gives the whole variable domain KAGVTQTPRYLIKTRGQQVTLSCSPISGHRSVSWYQQTPGQGLQFLFEYFSETQRNKGNFPGRFSGRQFSNSRSEMNVSTLELGDSALYLCASSLLPGQGPDRGTEAFFGQGTRLTVV.

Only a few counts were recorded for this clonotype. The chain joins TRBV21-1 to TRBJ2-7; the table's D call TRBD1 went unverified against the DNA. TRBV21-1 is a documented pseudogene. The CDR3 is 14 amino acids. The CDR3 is CASSKSGVCPEQYV. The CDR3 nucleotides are TGTGCCAGCAGCAAAAGTGGGGTCTGTCCCGAGCAGTACGTC.

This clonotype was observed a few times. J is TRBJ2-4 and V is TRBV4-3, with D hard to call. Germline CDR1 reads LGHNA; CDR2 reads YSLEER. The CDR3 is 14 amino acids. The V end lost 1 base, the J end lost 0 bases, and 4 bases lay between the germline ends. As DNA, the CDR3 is TGCGCCAGCAGCCAAGGACTAGCCAAAAACATTCAGTACTTC. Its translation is CASSQGLAKNIQYF.

CDR3 loop: CASSQEGTSGAFF. Written as DNA, the CDR3 is TGCGCCAGCAGCCAAGAAGGGACCTCCGGGGCTTTCTTT. J is TRBJ1-1 and V is TRBV4-1; D may be TRBD1 (5 bases). Germline CDR1 MGHRA, CDR2 YSYEKL. Trimming took off 0 bases at V and 11 bases at J, with 13 bases between the two ends. CDR3 size: 13 residues.

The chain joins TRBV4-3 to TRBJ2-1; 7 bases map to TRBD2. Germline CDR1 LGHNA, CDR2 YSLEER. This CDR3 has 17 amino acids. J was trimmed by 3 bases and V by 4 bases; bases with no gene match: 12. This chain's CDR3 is CASSPTEAAGVYNEQFF. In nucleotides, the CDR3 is TGCGCCAGCAGCCCCACCGAGGCGGCGGGGGTCTACAATGAGCAGTTCTTC.

The CDR3 reads CASRPEGAIYNEQFF. The CDR3 nucleotides read TGTGCCAGCAGACCGGAAGGGGCCATCTACAATGAGCAGTTCTTC. This chain connects TRBV12-3 or TRBV12-4 to TRBJ2-1, with D possibly matching TRBD1 (5 bases). The CDR3 covers 15 residues. V shed 6 bases and J shed 3 bases, with 15 bases lying between them.

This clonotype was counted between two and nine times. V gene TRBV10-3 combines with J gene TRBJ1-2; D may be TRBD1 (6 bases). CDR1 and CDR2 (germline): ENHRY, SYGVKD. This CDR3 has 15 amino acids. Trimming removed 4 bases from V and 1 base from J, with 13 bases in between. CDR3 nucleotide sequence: TGTGCCATCAGTGGGGGGGACACGGATAACTATGGCTACACCTTC. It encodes CAISGGDTDNYGYTF.

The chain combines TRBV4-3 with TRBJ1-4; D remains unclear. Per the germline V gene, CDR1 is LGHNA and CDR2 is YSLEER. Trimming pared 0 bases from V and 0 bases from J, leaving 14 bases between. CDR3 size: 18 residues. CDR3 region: CASSQDGGNRATNEKLFF. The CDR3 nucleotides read TGCGCCAGCAGCCAAGACGGCGGCAACCGAGCAACTAATGAAAAACTGTTTTTT.

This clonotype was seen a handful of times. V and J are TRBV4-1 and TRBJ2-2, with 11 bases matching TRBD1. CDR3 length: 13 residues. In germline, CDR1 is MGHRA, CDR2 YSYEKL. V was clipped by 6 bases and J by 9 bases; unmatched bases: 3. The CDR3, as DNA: TGCGCCAGCAGGGGACAGGGGGATCGGGAGCTGTTTTTT. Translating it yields CASRGQGDRELFF.

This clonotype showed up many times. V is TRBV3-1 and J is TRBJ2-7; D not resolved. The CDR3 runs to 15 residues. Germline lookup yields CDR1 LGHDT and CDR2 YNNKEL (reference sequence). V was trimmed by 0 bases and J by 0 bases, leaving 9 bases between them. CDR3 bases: TGTGCCAGCAGCCAAGATTCCGGAACCTCCTACGAGCAGTACTTC. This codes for CASSQDSGTSYEQYF.

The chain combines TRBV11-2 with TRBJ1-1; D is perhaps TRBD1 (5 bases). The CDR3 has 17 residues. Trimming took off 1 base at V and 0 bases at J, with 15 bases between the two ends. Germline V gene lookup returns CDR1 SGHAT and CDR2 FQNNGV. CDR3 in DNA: TGTGCCAGCAGCTTAGGAACCGGGGACCCGATGAACACTGAAGCTTTCTTT. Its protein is CASSLGTGDPMNTEAFF.

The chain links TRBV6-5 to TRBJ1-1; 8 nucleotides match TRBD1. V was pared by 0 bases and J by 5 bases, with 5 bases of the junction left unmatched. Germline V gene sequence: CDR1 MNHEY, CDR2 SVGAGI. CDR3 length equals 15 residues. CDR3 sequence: CASSYSAGGLTEAFF. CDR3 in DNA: TGTGCCAGCAGTTACTCGGCAGGGGGCTTAACTGAAGCTTTCTTT.

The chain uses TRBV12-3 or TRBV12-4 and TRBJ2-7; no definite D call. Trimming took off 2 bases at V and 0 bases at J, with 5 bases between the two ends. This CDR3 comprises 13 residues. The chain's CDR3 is CASSLSVSYEQYV. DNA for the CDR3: TGTGCCAGCAGTTTATCCGTCTCCTACGAGCAGTACGTC.

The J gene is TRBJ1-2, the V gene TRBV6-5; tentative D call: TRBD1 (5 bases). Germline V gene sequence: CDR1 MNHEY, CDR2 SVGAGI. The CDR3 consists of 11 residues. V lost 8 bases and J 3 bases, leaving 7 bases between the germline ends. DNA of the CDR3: TGTGCCAGCGGACACGACTATGGCTACACCTTC. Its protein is CASGHDYGYTF.

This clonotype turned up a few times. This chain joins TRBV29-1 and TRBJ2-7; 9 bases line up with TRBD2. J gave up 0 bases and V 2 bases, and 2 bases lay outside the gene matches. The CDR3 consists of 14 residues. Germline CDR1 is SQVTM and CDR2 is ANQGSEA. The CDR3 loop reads CSVEYSGSSYEQYF. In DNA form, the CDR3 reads TGCAGCGTTGAATATAGCGGGAGCTCCTACGAGCAGTACTTC.

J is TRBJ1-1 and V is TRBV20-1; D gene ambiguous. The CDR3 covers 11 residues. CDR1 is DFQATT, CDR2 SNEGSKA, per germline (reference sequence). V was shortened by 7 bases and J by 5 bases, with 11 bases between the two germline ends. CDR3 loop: CSVGAGTEAFF. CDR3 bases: TGCAGTGTGGGAGCGGGGACTGAAGCTTTCTTT.

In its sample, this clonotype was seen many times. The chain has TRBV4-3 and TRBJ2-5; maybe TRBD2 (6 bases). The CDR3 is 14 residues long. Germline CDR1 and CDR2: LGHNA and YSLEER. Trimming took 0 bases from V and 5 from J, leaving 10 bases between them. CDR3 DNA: TGCGCCAGCAGCCAAGATATAGCGGTCGAGACCCAGTACTTC. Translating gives CASSQDIAVETQYF.

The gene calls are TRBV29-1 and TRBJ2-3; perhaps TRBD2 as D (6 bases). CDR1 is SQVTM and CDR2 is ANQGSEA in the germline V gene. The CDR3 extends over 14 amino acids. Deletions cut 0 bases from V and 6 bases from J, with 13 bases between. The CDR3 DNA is TGCAGCGTTGAAGATTCCGGGGCGGGGGATACGCAGTATTTT. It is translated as CSVEDSGAGDTQYF.

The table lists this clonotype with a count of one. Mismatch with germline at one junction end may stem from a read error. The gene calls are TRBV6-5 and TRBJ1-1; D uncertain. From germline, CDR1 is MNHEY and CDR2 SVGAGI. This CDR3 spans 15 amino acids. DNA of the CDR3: TGTGCCAGCAGTTACTCGAGCCGGGCCAACACTGACGCTTTCTTT. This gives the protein CASSYSSRANTDAFF.

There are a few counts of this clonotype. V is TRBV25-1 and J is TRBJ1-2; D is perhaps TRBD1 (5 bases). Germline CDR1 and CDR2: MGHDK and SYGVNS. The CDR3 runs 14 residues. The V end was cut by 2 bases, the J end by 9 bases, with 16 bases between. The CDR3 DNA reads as TGTGCCAGCAGTGAAGAGGGAAGGACATACAGCTACACCTTC. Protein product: CASSEEGRTYSYTF.

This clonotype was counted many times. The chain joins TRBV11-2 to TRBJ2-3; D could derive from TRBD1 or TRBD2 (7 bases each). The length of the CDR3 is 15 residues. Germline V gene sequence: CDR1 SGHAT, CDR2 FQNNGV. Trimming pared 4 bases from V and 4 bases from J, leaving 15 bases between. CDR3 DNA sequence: TGTGCCAGCAGCTCCGGGAGGCAGGGGGCAGATACGCAGTATTTT. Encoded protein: CASSSGRQGADTQYF.

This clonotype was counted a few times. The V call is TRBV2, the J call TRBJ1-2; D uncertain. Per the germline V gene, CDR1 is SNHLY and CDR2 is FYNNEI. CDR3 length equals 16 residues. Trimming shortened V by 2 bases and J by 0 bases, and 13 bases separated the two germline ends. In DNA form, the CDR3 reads TGTGCCAGCAGTGAATTAAGTTCCAGTGCTAACTATGGCTACACCTTC. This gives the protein CASSELSSSANYGYTF.

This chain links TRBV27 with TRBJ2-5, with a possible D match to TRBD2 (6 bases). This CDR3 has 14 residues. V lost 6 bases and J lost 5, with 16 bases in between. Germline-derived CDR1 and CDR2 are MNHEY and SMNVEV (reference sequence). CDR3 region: CASSHGRGYETQYF. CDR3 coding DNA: TGTGCCAGCAGCCACGGGCGGGGCTACGAGACCCAGTACTTC.